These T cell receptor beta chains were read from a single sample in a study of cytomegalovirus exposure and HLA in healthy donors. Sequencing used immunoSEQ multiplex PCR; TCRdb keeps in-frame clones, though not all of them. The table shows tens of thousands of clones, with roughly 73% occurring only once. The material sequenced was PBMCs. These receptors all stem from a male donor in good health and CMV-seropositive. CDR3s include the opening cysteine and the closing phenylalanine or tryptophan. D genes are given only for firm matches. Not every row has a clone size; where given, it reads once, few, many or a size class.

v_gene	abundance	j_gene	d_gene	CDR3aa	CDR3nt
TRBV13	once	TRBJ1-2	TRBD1	CASSERTGDWLYGYTF	TGTGCCAGCAGCGAGCGGACAGGGGATTGGCTCTATGGCTACACCTTC
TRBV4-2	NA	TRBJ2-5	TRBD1	CASSLQTGEETQYF	TGTGCCAGCAGCCTACAAACAGGGGAAGAGACCCAGTACTTC
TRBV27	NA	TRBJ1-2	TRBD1	CASSFAGGLYGYTF	TGTGCCAGCAGCTTCGCAGGGGGTCTCTATGGCTACACCTTC
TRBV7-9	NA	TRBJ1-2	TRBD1	CASSLTLLGGDGYTF	TGTGCCAGCAGCCTGACCCTCCTAGGGGGCGATGGCTACACCTTC
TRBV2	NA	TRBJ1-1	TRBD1	CASTNPLRDREAFF	TGTGCCAGCACCAATCCCCTCCGGGACAGAGAAGCTTTCTTT
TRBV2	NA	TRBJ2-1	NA	CASEAAGRGYNEQFF	TGTGCCTCAGAGGCTGCGGGAAGGGGTTACAATGAGCAGTTCTTC
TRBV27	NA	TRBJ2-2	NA	CASSWSARVLVGELFF	TGTGCCAGCAGTTGGAGTGCGAGGGTTTTAGTCGGGGAGCTGTTTTTT
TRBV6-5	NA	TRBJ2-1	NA	CASSYSTTGTWAEQFF	TGTGCCAGCAGTTACTCAACCACAGGGACGTGGGCTGAGCAGTTCTTC
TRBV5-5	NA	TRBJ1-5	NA	CASRATGGYEPQHF	TGTGCCAGCAGAGCGACAGGTGGTTATGAGCCCCAGCATTTT
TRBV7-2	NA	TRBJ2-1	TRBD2	CASSSLAGLYNEQFF	TGTGCCAGCAGCTCCCTAGCGGGCCTCTACAATGAGCAGTTCTTC
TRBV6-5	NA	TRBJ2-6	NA	CASSYKGSGANVLTF	TGTGCCAGCAGTTACAAGGGGTCTGGGGCCAACGTCCTGACTTTC
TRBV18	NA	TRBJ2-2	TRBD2	CASSPRLLAGDTGELFF	TGTGCCAGCTCACCACGACTTTTGGCGGGGGACACCGGGGAGCTGTTTTTT
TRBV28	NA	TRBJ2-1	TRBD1	CASSLARQGLAYNEQFF	TGTGCCAGCAGTTTGGCCCGACAGGGATTGGCCTACAATGAGCAGTTCTTC
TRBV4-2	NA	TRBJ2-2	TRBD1	CASSSGQENTGELFF	TGTGCCAGCAGCTCCGGACAGGAGAACACCGGGGAGCTGTTTTTT
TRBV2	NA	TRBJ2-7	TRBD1	CASRTGQGRVEQYF	TGTGCCAGCAGGACAGGACAGGGGCGGGTGGAGCAGTACTTC
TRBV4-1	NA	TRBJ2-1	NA	CASSHKPDTSSYNEQFF	TGCGCCAGCAGCCACAAGCCTGACACGAGCTCCTACAATGAGCAGTTCTTC
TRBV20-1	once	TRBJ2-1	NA	CSVPRVNEQFF	TGCAGTGTCCCCCGGGTAAATGAGCAGTTCTTC
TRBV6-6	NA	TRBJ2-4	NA	CASSQTKNIQYF	TGTGCCAGCAGTCAAACTAAAAACATTCAGTACTTC